Each of the 8 T cell receptor beta chains below was sequenced from the same sample in a study of regulatory T cells (dated by TCRdb to the late 2010s). Library method: the immunoSEQ multiplex PCR assay. For the multiplex PCR, 52 forward TRBV primers and 13 reverse TRBJ primers were used, and amplification bias was corrected with both assay-based and computational methods. TCRdb obtained this table from immuneACCESS and retained in-frame rearrangements with V and J assigned. These tables miss some clones; where compared with another copy, unresolved V genes account for less than half of the shortfall, and the remainder is unexplained. In all, the sample holds tens of thousands of clones, and about 93% of those were seen once. The ten largest make up over 0.8% of the sample. Overall results and qualifications from the work: Enrichment for hydrophobic residues at CDR3 positions 6 and 7 was found in conventional CD4+ T cells from CD3G-deficient patients, suggesting more self-reactive specificities.

For these receptors, no antigen is known. The specimen was conventional CD4+ T cells sorted from blood. Receptors were obtained from a child younger than 10 with CD3G deficiency.

V is TRBV20-1 and J is TRBJ1-1; D is possibly TRBD1 (6 bases). The CDR3 is made up of 11 amino acids. V was clipped by 7 bases and J by 4 bases, with 10 bases between them. Germline V gene lookup returns CDR1 DFQATT and CDR2 SNEGSKA (reference sequence). The CDR3 nucleotides are TGCAGTGTACGGGGGGCCACTGAAGCTTTCTTT. Protein product: CSVRGATEAFF.

The chain links TRBV28 to TRBJ2-7, with a weak D call TRBD2 (7 bases). V was trimmed by 0 bases and J by 5 bases, leaving 17 bases between them. CDR1 MDHEN and CDR2 SYDVKM come from the germline V gene. The CDR3 contains 16 residues. CDR3 in DNA: TGTGCCAGCAGTTTATGGACGGGGGGCAGGGCTCACGAGCAGTACTTC. Protein: CASSLWTGGRAHEQYF.

The chain carries TRBV28 and TRBJ2-3; 7 positions agree with TRBD2. The ends lost 7 bases at V and 4 bases at J; junction bases unmatched: 5. The germline gives CDR1 MDHEN, CDR2 SYDVKM. CDR3 length: 13 residues. Here the CDR3 DNA reads TGTGCCAGCACCCATCGGGGGGCAGATACGCAGTATTTT. Protein: CASTHRGADTQYF.

The genes are TRBV28 and TRBJ2-7, with D perhaps TRBD1 (6 bases). Trimming cost V 6 bases and J 6 bases, with 12 bases left between them. The germline gives CDR1 MDHEN, CDR2 SYDVKM. The CDR3 runs to 12 residues. Here the CDR3 DNA reads TGTGCCAGCAGACTAGGGGGAAGCGAGCAGTACTTC. Encoded protein: CASRLGGSEQYF.

V is TRBV28 and J is TRBJ1-5; possibly TRBD1 for D (5 bases). Germline CDR1 reads MDHEN; CDR2 reads SYDVKM. The V end was cut by 5 bases, the J end by 6 bases, with 17 bases between. This CDR3 contains 15 residues. The CDR3 spells CASSPGGQGPQPQHF. CDR3 DNA sequence: TGTGCCAGCAGTCCGGGCGGGCAGGGTCCTCAGCCCCAGCATTTT.

V gene TRBV18 combines with J gene TRBJ2-3; D is unclear. The V end was cut by 4 bases, the J end by 6 bases, with 17 bases between. The CDR3 has 15 amino acids. The germline V gene encodes CDR1 KGHSH and CDR2 LQKENI. CDR3 DNA: TGTGCCAGCTCACTATCATCAGGCTCAATGGATACGCAGTATTTT. Its translation is CASSLSSGSMDTQYF.

The chain uses TRBV5-1 and TRBJ2-7, with D possibly TRBD1 on 6 matching bases. The CDR3 runs 14 residues. The V end was cut by 4 bases, the J end by 3 bases, with 14 bases between. Per germline, CDR1 SGHRS and CDR2 YFSETQ. CDR3 amino acids: CASSTDPGVYEQYF. The CDR3 DNA is TGCGCCAGCAGCACAGATCCAGGGGTCTACGAGCAGTACTTC.

This chain uses TRBV28 with TRBJ2-7; a weak D match, TRBD1 (5 bases). The CDR3 totals 14 residues. Trimming took 5 bases from V and 3 from J, leaving 14 bases between them. Germline lookup yields CDR1 MDHEN and CDR2 SYDVKM. The CDR3: CASSNRPGGYEQYF. The DNA for the CDR3 is TGTGCCAGCAGTAACAGGCCCGGTGGCTACGAGCAGTACTTC.